The 16 T cell receptor beta chains given below trace back to one sample, sequenced in a study of cytomegalovirus exposure and HLA in healthy donors. This PCR relied on a set of 60 Vbeta primers and 13 Jbeta primers. TCRdb's copy holds only in-frame clones and misses some; the assay was immunoSEQ multiplex PCR. The sample shows about 150,000 clones, and around 1.5% sits with its ten largest clones. The specimen sequenced was PBMCs. Source of these receptors: a woman in her forties or fifties in good health and CMV-seronegative.

CDR3 bases: TGTGCCAGCAGTTCTTGGGACAGATTTATGACCCAGTACTTC. Translated, it gives CASSSWDRFMTQYF. The chain links TRBV6-5 to TRBJ2-5; 7 bases fit TRBD1. Germline V gene lookup returns CDR1 MNHEY and CDR2 SVGAGI. The CDR3 contains 14 residues. V dropped 4 bases and J dropped 7; count of bases not matched to a gene: 9.

V is TRBV5-1 and J is TRBJ1-1; D unresolved. The CDR3 has 12 residues. V gave up 3 bases and J gave up 5 bases, with 8 bases separating them. CDR1 is SGHRS and CDR2 is YFSETQ in the germline V gene. CDR3 sequence reads: CASSWAGTEAFF. CDR3 DNA sequence: TGCGCCAGCAGCTGGGCGGGAACTGAAGCTTTCTTT. Supplemented by reference TRBV5-1 and TRBJ1-1, the full variable domain reads KAGVTQTPRYLIKTRGQQVTLSCSPISGHRSVSWYQQTPGQGLQFLFEYFSETQRNKGNFPGRFSGRQFSNSRSEMNVSTLELGDSALYLCASSWAGTEAFFGQGTRLTVV.

The rearrangement joins TRBV7-7 to TRBJ2-5; possible D gene TRBD2, 6 bases. Looked up from germline, CDR1 is SSHAT and CDR2 is FNYEAQ (reference sequence). V was shortened by 1 base and J by 4 bases, with 19 bases between the two germline ends. The CDR3 contains 17 residues. The CDR3 is CASSLDHGTFAGETQYF. The CDR3 DNA follows: TGTGCCAGCAGCTTAGATCATGGGACTTTTGCTGGAGAGACCCAGTACTTC.

This chain links TRBV10-3 with TRBJ1-2; D might be TRBD1 (6 bases). Germline V lookup: CDR1 ENHRY, CDR2 SYGVKD. Trimming stripped 7 bases from V and 4 bases from J, with 16 bases between. This CDR3 has 14 residues. The CDR3: CAITTRGRSYGYTF. The CDR3 DNA sequence: TGTGCCATCACAACCAGGGGAAGAAGCTATGGCTACACCTTC.

The chain couples TRBV20-1 to TRBJ2-7, with unresolved D. The CDR3 extends over 8 amino acids. Germline assignment: CDR1 DFQATT and CDR2 SNEGSKA (reference sequence). CDR3 DNA sequence: TGCAGCGCCGGGGAGCAGTACTTC. Translating gives CSAGEQYF.

The gene calls are TRBV27 and TRBJ2-7; TRBD2 matches at 11 bases. This CDR3 has 15 amino acids. CDR1 MNHEY and CDR2 SMNVEV come from the germline V gene (reference sequence). The trim removed 5 bases at V and 5 bases at J, leaving 8 bases unmatched. Here the CDR3 reads CASSVGTSGRDEQYF. The CDR3 DNA follows: TGTGCCAGCAGTGTCGGGACTAGCGGACGAGACGAGCAGTACTTC.

The chain links TRBV28 to TRBJ2-5; 7 bases fit TRBD2. V was pared by 3 bases and J by 2 bases, with 3 bases of the junction left unmatched. Per germline, CDR1 MDHEN and CDR2 SYDVKM. The CDR3 is 14 amino acids. CDR3 loop: CASSFQRGQETQYF. CDR3 DNA: TGTGCCAGCAGTTTTCAGCGGGGACAAGAGACCCAGTACTTC.

This chain links TRBV5-1 with TRBJ2-3, with 10 bases fitting TRBD2. The J segment lost 4 bases and the V segment lost 0 bases, leaving 2 bases of the junction unmatched. Germline CDR1 and CDR2: SGHRS and YFSETQ. The length of the CDR3 is 15 residues. CDR3 protein: CASSLALAGADTQYF. In DNA, the CDR3 is TGCGCCAGCAGCTTGGCGCTAGCGGGGGCAGATACGCAGTATTTT.

The V and J genes are TRBV27 and TRBJ2-7, with a weak D call TRBD2 (5 bases). Germline V gene lookup returns CDR1 MNHEY and CDR2 SMNVEV (reference sequence). The CDR3 has 15 amino acids. V was trimmed by 6 bases and J by 4 bases, leaving 19 bases between them. CDR3 DNA sequence: TGTGCCAGCAGGCCCCTAGGACGGAGGAGTTACGAGCAGTACTTC. Amino acids: CASRPLGRRSYEQYF.

This sequence joins TRBV4-1 and TRBJ2-1; maybe TRBD2 (5 bases). The CDR3 length is 14 residues. Germline V gives CDR1 MGHRA, CDR2 YSYEKL. Trimming left V 1 base short and J 8 bases short, with 12 bases between. This CDR3 reads CASSQVLARDEQFF. The CDR3 DNA sequence: TGCGCCAGCAGCCAAGTGCTAGCTCGGGATGAGCAGTTCTTC.

The chain is built from TRBV6-4 and TRBJ1-2; D is unresolved. Germline CDR1 MRHNA, CDR2 SNTAGT. V dropped 1 base and J dropped 3 bases, with 3 bases sitting between them. This CDR3 is 12 amino acids long. CDR3 coding DNA: TGTGCCAGCAGTGACTACTACTATGGCTACACCTTC. Translated, it gives CASSDYYYGYTF.

The chain uses TRBV6-1 and TRBJ1-2; TRBD1 might be the D (6 bases). Germline assignment: CDR1 MNHNS and CDR2 SASEGT. Trimming stripped 5 bases from V and 5 bases from J, with 12 bases between. This CDR3 is built from 13 residues. The CDR3 DNA sequence: TGTGCCAGCAGTATTACAGGGTTTTATGGCTACACCTTC. It encodes CASSITGFYGYTF.

V is TRBV11-1 and J is TRBJ2-5; 8 bases are a match to TRBD2. CDR1 and CDR2 from the germline V gene are SGHAT and FQDESV (reference sequence). The CDR3 loop spans 16 amino acids. V was pared by 2 bases and J by 5 bases, with 10 bases of the junction left unmatched. The DNA of the CDR3 is TGTGCCAGCAGCTTATTTCGGAGGACTAGCTGGGAGACCCAGTACTTC. It encodes CASSLFRRTSWETQYF.

The J gene is TRBJ1-2, the V gene TRBV19; 10 positions match TRBD1. J was trimmed by 8 bases and V by 6 bases; bases with no gene match: 15. CDR3 length equals 16 residues. The V gene's germline CDR1 is LNHDA and CDR2 SQIVND (reference sequence). This CDR3 reads CASSAGRRQGARGYTF. For the CDR3, the DNA is TGTGCCAGTAGCGCGGGCCGCCGACAGGGGGCGAGAGGCTACACCTTC. Together with reference TRBV19 and TRBJ1-2, the CDR3 gives the full variable domain: DGGITQSPKYLFRKEGQNVTLSCEQNLNHDAMYWYRQDPGQGLRLIYYSQIVNDFQKGDIAEGYSVSREKKESFPLTVTSAQKNPTAFYLCASSAGRRQGARGYTFGSGTRLTVV.

The genes are TRBV30 and TRBJ2-2; the match to TRBD2 covers 11 bases. Germline CDR1 and CDR2: GTSNPN and SVGIG (reference sequence). The CDR3 sequence is 14 residues long. J lost 5 bases, V lost 2 bases, and 1 base had no gene match. The CDR3 spells CAWSTSGGTGELFF. The DNA of the CDR3 is TGTGCCTGGAGTACTAGCGGGGGTACCGGGGAGCTGTTTTTT.

This sequence joins TRBV11-2 and TRBJ2-5; 12 positions match TRBD2. CDR1 SGHAT and CDR2 FQNNGV come from the germline V gene. The ends lost 5 bases at V and 0 bases at J; junction bases unmatched: 7. The CDR3 runs to 17 residues. For the CDR3, the DNA is TGTGCCAGCAGCGGTGGACTAGCGGGACGGTACCAAGAGACCCAGTACTTC. Translating gives CASSGGLAGRYQETQYF.